This T cell receptor beta chain derives from a study of CD8 T cells in ankylosing spondylitis. Findings and limits, study-wide: There was a TCR beta motif, made of 7 to 9 highly homologous variants, that appeared characteristic of ankylosing spondylitis blood. Clones linked to disease, bearing a CD8+ phenotype, were relatively rare in peripheral blood. Disease-linked clones were reportedly significantly enriched in matched ankylosing spondylitis synovial fluid.

Generation of TCR beta libraries employed quantitative 5'-RACE incorporating molecular barcodes. One entry per CDR3 protein, called by TCRdb with MiXCR from the 5' RACE reads. The data show around 430,000 distinct CDR3 sequences, 17% seen once. The CDR3 has 15 amino acids. Germline V gives CDR1 SGHTA, CDR2 FQGNSA. V was trimmed by 5 bases and J by 0 bases, leaving 12 bases between them. A note on this clonotype: Antigen: not known.

Sequenced: blood, either unsorted or a sorted T cell fraction (not recorded which). This chain links TRBV7-2 with TRBJ2-3, with D possibly matching TRBD2 (5 bases). The clonotype was recovered from a male donor with ankylosing spondylitis. CDR3 loop: CASSPGLISTDTQYF. The CDR3 DNA is TGTGCCAGCAGCCCTGGACTGATTAGCACAGATACGCAGTATTTT.